The 21 T cell receptor beta chains below were found in one sample sequenced in a study of T cell repertoires in cytomegalovirus infection (dated 2019 in TCRdb). Data came from an Illumina HiSeq 1500. Through fastp at Q25 and MiXCR, TCRdb rebuilt clones from the public reads, retaining in-frame beta chains. Rows merge per CDR3 protein into single entries with the most common DNA and genes. In this sample the table shows approximately 70,000 distinct CDR3 sequences, about 4.2% of which occur a single time. The ten top clones hold roughly a fifth of the sample. Source material: PBMCs. The receptors originated from a human donor in good health (CMV status not recorded). Some clones in this sample may be carry-over from other donors' samples.

This clonotype was seen repeatedly, ten times or more. The rearrangement uses TRBV20-1 and TRBJ2-3; D may be TRBD1 (5 bases). The germline V gene has CDR1 DFQATT and CDR2 SNEGSKA (reference sequence). Trimming took 5 bases from V and 4 from J, leaving 16 bases between them. The CDR3 contains 14 residues. For the CDR3, the DNA is TGCAGTGCTGCAGGGTCTGTCATGGCAGATACGCAGTATTTT. It translates to CSAAGSVMADTQYF.

This clonotype was detected many times. V and J are TRBV23-1 and TRBJ2-7, with D maybe TRBD2 (5 bases). TRBV23-1 is an open reading frame whose function is uncertain. Trimming shortened V by 6 bases and J by 2 bases, and 23 bases separated the two germline ends. The CDR3 sequence is 17 residues long. The CDR3 bases are TGCGCCAGCAGCCCTCCCCCGGAGGCGAGAGGACCCTACGAGCAGTACTTC. It specifies CASSPPPEARGPYEQYF.

At least ten counts were recorded for this clonotype. The chain joins TRBV7-2 to TRBJ2-1; 8 nucleotides align to TRBD2. The germline gives CDR1 SGHTA, CDR2 FQGNSA. Trimming cost V 6 bases and J 2 bases; bases outside gene matches: 9. The CDR3 length is 16 residues. CDR3 sequence reads: CASSSNSGATYNEQFF. CDR3 nucleotides: TGTGCCAGCAGTTCGAATAGCGGGGCAACCTACAATGAGCAGTTCTTC.

This clonotype occurred many times. The V and J genes are TRBV7-2 and TRBJ2-3; D gene ambiguous. The V end was cut by 1 base, the J end by 4 bases, with 6 bases between. The CDR3 contains 13 residues. Germline values: CDR1 SGHTA, CDR2 FQGNSA. The CDR3 spells CASSLGVADTQYF. Written as DNA, the CDR3 is TGTGCCAGCAGCTTAGGGGTGGCAGATACGCAGTATTTT.

V gene TRBV7-8 combines with J gene TRBJ2-2; TRBD2 matches at 12 bases. The germline V gene has CDR1 SGHVS and CDR2 FQNEAQ. V gave up 3 bases and J gave up 7 bases; unmatched junction bases: 12. The CDR3 is made up of 18 amino acids. The CDR3 nucleotides are TGTGCCAGCAGCTTTCCTAGCGGGAGGGCCCTCTCCAGCGGGGAGCTGTTTTTT. It translates to CASSFPSGRALSSGELFF. The complete variable domain, with remaining parts taken from reference TRBV7-8 and TRBJ2-2, reads GAGVSQSPRYKVAKRGQDVALRCDPISGHVSLFWYQQALGQGPEFLTYFQNEAQLDKSGLPSDRFFAERPEGSVSTLKIQRTQQEDSAVYLCASSFPSGRALSSGELFFGEGSRLTVL.

This clonotype has at least ten counts. CDR3 sequence reads: CASSLIRDWRGTDTQYF. DNA for the CDR3: TGTGCCAGCAGCTTAATTCGGGACTGGCGGGGCACAGATACGCAGTATTTT. The chain employs TRBV11-2 and TRBJ2-3; perhaps TRBD2 as D (6 bases). This CDR3 contains 17 residues. Trimming cost V 2 bases and J 1 base, with 16 bases left between them. The V gene's germline CDR1 is SGHAT and CDR2 FQNNGV.

This clonotype has at least ten counts. This sequence joins TRBV7-9 and TRBJ2-6; possibly TRBD1 for D (6 bases). This CDR3 has 18 residues. CDR1 and CDR2 (germline): SEHNR, FQNEAQ (reference sequence). Trimming stripped 4 bases from V and 0 bases from J, with 16 bases between. CDR3 region: CASSSNQGFISGANVLTF. DNA of the CDR3: TGTGCCAGCAGCTCAAATCAGGGGTTCATCTCTGGGGCCAACGTCCTGACTTTC. The variable domain in full, completed from reference TRBV7-9 and TRBJ2-6, reads DTGVSQNPRHKITKRGQNVTFRCDPISEHNRLYWYRQTLGQGPEFLTYFQNEAQLEKSRLLSDRFSAERPKGSFSTLEIQRTEQGDSAMYLCASSSNQGFISGANVLTFGAGSRLTVL.

Ten or more counts support this clonotype. The rearrangement joins TRBV7-9 to TRBJ2-5, with TRBD1 matching over 7 bases. Germline trimming cut 5 bases from V and 7 bases from J; bases unmatched to any gene: 7. The CDR3 totals 13 residues. CDR1 is SEHNR, CDR2 FQNEAQ, per germline (reference sequence). CDR3 DNA sequence: TGTGCCAGCAGCACCACAGGGGCCTGGACCCAGTACTTC. Protein sequence: CASSTTGAWTQYF.

The sample holds many counts of this clonotype. The rearrangement joins TRBV20-1 to TRBJ2-5; D is possibly TRBD2 (7 bases). The CDR3 covers 16 residues. Per germline, CDR1 DFQATT and CDR2 SNEGSKA (reference sequence). V was clipped by 3 bases and J by 1 base, with 18 bases between them. CDR3 DNA: TGCAGTGCTAGGGTCCGAACCGCGGGGGCCCAAGAGACCCAGTACTTC. The encoded protein is CSARVRTAGAQETQYF.

Many counts were recorded for this clonotype. The gene calls are TRBV7-2 and TRBJ2-5; tentatively, D is TRBD2 (6 bases). Germline V gene data show CDR1 as SGHTA and CDR2 as FQGNSA. The CDR3 has 15 residues. Trimming left V 1 base short and J 5 bases short, with 14 bases between. CDR3: CASSLDGRSRETQYF. CDR3 bases: TGTGCCAGCAGCTTAGACGGGAGAAGTCGGGAGACCCAGTACTTC.

This clonotype was observed at least ten times. This sequence joins TRBV19 and TRBJ1-5; 9 nucleotides match TRBD1. V shed 3 bases, J shed 8 bases, and the junction held 2 bases outside the gene matches. CDR3 length: 13 residues. CDR1 and CDR2 (germline): LNHDA, SQIVND (reference sequence). The CDR3 region is CASSMGQGKPQHF. Written as DNA, the CDR3 is TGTGCCAGTAGTATGGGACAGGGCAAGCCCCAGCATTTT.

At least ten counts were recorded for this clonotype. The V call is TRBV6-2 or TRBV6-3, the J call TRBJ1-5; 7 nucleotides line up with TRBD1. CDR1 and CDR2 from the germline V gene are MNHEY and SVGEGT. With 10 bases clipped from V and 2 bases from J, the junction kept 8 bases outside the gene matches. The length of the CDR3 is 14 residues. This chain's CDR3 is CATHSTGGNQPQHF. The CDR3 nucleotides are TGTGCCACCCATTCAACAGGGGGCAATCAGCCCCAGCATTTT.

This clonotype was observed at least ten times. The chain has TRBV28 and TRBJ2-1, with 14 bases aligning to TRBD2. Germline CDR1 and CDR2: MDHEN and SYDVKM. The ends lost 3 bases at V and 8 bases at J; junction bases unmatched: 6. CDR3 length: 16 amino acids. The CDR3 sequence is CASSFPTSGRGDEQFF. CDR3 nucleotide sequence: TGTGCCAGCAGTTTCCCGACTAGCGGGAGGGGAGATGAGCAGTTCTTC.

V usage is TRBV6-5 and J usage is TRBJ2-5; the D gene could be TRBD1 or TRBD2 (5 bases each). Germline loops: CDR1 MNHEY, CDR2 SVGAGI. The germline V and J ends were trimmed by 6 bases and 1 base, with 12 bases remaining between them. This CDR3 contains 14 residues. This chain's CDR3 is CASRPWGSQETQYF. As DNA, the CDR3 is TGTGCCAGCAGGCCGTGGGGGAGCCAAGAGACCCAGTACTTC.

Ten or more counts support this clonotype. The genes are TRBV7-2 and TRBJ2-7; tentative D call: TRBD2 (6 bases). Trimming took off 1 base at V and 2 bases at J, with 12 bases between the two ends. The length of the CDR3 is 15 residues. CDR1 is SGHTA, CDR2 FQGNSA, per germline. The CDR3 loop reads CASSLGAGPTYEQYF. CDR3 in DNA: TGTGCCAGCAGCTTAGGGGCGGGGCCGACCTACGAGCAGTACTTC.

This clonotype has at least ten counts. The chain recombines TRBV7-2 with TRBJ2-1; TRBD2 matches 7 bases. Trimming cost V 5 bases and J 7 bases; bases outside gene matches: 11. CDR1 is SGHTA and CDR2 is FQGNSA in the germline V gene. This CDR3 comprises 15 residues. The CDR3 here is CASSGSSGKGNEQFF. The CDR3, as DNA: TGTGCCAGCAGCGGTTCTAGCGGAAAGGGGAATGAGCAGTTCTTC.

The table lists this clonotype with a few counts. V is TRBV6-2 or TRBV6-3 and J is TRBJ2-1; 9 nucleotides match TRBD2. Germline CDR1 is MNHEY and CDR2 is SVGEGT. The CDR3 extends over 14 amino acids. The J segment lost 9 bases and the V segment lost 5 bases, leaving 8 bases of the junction unmatched. CDR3 DNA: TGTGCCAGCAGTCGTAGCGGGAGAGAGGGTGAGCAGTTCTTC. As protein: CASSRSGREGEQFF.

The sample holds many counts of this clonotype. The chain is built from TRBV4-1 and TRBJ1-1; D remains unclear. Germline loops: CDR1 MGHRA, CDR2 YSYEKL. CDR3 size: 15 residues. Trimming pared 0 bases from V and 5 bases from J, leaving 13 bases between. The CDR3 DNA sequence: TGCGCCAGCAGCCAAGATAGAACTGGGAGGACTGAAGCTTTCTTT. Its translation: CASSQDRTGRTEAFF.

This clonotype has ten or more counts. This chain joins TRBV6-2 or TRBV6-3 and TRBJ1-2; possibly TRBD1 for D (5 bases). Trimming removed 4 bases from V and 6 bases from J, with 12 bases in between. The CDR3 sequence is 13 residues long. CDR1 is MNHEY, CDR2 SVGEGT, per germline. Here the CDR3 reads CASSLGRADGYTF. The CDR3 DNA sequence: TGTGCCAGCAGTTTGGGCAGGGCGGATGGCTACACCTTC.

This clonotype was counted at least ten times. The CDR3 DNA sequence: TGCGCCAGCAGCCAATATCGGTACAGGGAACTAGGTGAAAAACTGTTTTTT. Its protein is CASSQYRYRELGEKLFF. V is TRBV4-3 and J is TRBJ1-4, with D maybe TRBD1 (6 bases). Germline V CDR1 and CDR2: LGHNA, YSLEER. The germline V and J ends were trimmed by 2 bases and 7 bases, with 20 bases remaining between them. This CDR3 has 17 residues.

This clonotype has ten or more counts. V gene TRBV11-2 combines with J gene TRBJ1-4; 7 bases line up with TRBD1. The CDR3 spans 13 residues. Germline assignment: CDR1 SGHAT and CDR2 FQNNGV. Trimming removed 1 base from V and 10 bases from J; junction bases left unmatched: 3. Written as DNA, the CDR3 is TGTGCCAGCAGCTTAGTAGGGGGCGGAAAACTGTTTTTT. Translation: CASSLVGGGKLFF. The variable domain in full, completed from reference TRBV11-2 and TRBJ1-4, reads EAGVAQSPRYKIIEKRQSVAFWCNPISGHATLYWYQQILGQGPKLLIQFQNNGVVDDSQLPKDRFSAERLKGVDSTLKIQPAKLEDSAVYLCASSLVGGGKLFFGSGTQLSVL.